This T cell receptor beta chain was observed in a study of low-dose radiotherapy and immunotherapy resistance in tumors. The overall study: Cohort 1 received 0.5 Gy per fraction every 2 weeks, totaling 6.5 Gy. Intravenous cyclophosphamide 200 mg/m2 was given every two weeks, one day before radiation and immunotherapy. Patients were given intravenous nivolumab 240 mg every two weeks plus ipilimumab 1 mg/kg every six weeks. Aspirin 300 mg, taken orally and daily, was given to patients for four cycles from cycle 1 day 1.

Note on this clonotype: A read error is likely here: a far larger clone is one base away.

The CDR3 covers 14 residues. Time point meaning: after trial treatment. Treatment reported: LDRT plus nivolumab, ipilimumab, low-dose cyclophosphamide and aspirin (RACIN trial). Primers used for first-strand cDNA, a TRAV- and TRBV-specific set, covered both alpha and beta chains. TCR amplification involved 20 to 25 PCR cycles with a constant-region primer and V-primer adapter. TCRdb independently ran MiXCR on the reads; one entry per CDR3 protein. This sample carries 95,000 to 100,000 distinct CDR3 sequences, under 25% of them seen once, and the ten largest clones take roughly 3.9%. The chain couples TRBV12-1 to TRBJ1-5; no check of the table's D call, TRBD1, against the DNA was made. TRBV12-1 is classified as a pseudogene. The material was PBMCs, obtained after low-dose radiotherapy plus immunotherapy. The clonotype was recovered from a male donor with prostate cancer. CDR3 amino acids: CARSLDSDYQPQHF. As DNA, the CDR3 is TGTGCCAGGAGCCTGGACAGCGACTATCAGCCCCAGCATTTT.